This T cell receptor beta chain was captured by sequencing in a study of radiation and T cells in renal cell carcinoma. Study observations and caveats: From baseline, blood top tumor clonotypes peaked at 2 weeks post-radiation. No pretreatment tumor biopsies were available for baseline clonotypes.

For this clone: Its antigen remains unidentified.

Time point given: baseline pretreatment blood. Treatment defined: 15 Gy SBRT to primary tumor, nephrectomy 4 weeks later. Blood was sampled at baseline, 2 weeks and 4 weeks after SBRT. The tumor was a clear cell renal cell carcinoma. Sequencing was performed with immunoSEQ multiplex PCR; in TCRdb, only in-frame clones are kept and a portion is missing. This sample yields 150,000 or so clones, of which over 65% are seen a single time; 20% to 25% belongs to the top ten. This TCR derives from a woman aged 45 to 65 with renal cell carcinoma. Specimen: blood, collected from a patient whose treatment included radiotherapy and nephrectomy.

DNA of the CDR3: TGTGCCAGCAGCGCAAACAGGGGACCCAATGAAAAACTGTTTTTT. Its protein is CASSANRGPNEKLFF. V and J are TRBV7-9 and TRBJ1-4, with 7 bases lining up with TRBD1. Germline CDR1 is SEHNR and CDR2 is FQNEAQ (reference sequence). The CDR3 runs to 15 residues. Trimming took 5 bases from V and 5 from J; bases not matched to a gene: 8.